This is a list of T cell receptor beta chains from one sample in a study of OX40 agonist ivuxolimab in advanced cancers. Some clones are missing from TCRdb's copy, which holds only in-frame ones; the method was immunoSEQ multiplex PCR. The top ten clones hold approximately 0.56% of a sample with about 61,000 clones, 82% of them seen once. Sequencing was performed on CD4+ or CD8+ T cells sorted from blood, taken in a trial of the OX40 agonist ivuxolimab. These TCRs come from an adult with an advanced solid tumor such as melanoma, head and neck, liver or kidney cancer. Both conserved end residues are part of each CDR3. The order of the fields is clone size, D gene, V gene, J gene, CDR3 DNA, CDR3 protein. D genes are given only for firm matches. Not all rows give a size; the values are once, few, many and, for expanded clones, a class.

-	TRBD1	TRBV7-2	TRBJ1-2	TGTGCCAGCAGCTTAGGGACAGGCGACTCCTATGGCTACACCTTC	CASSLGTGDSYGYTF
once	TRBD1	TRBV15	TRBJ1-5	TGTGCCACCAGCAAGCAAGGACAGGGTGATCAGCCCCAGCATTTT	CATSKQGQGDQPQHF
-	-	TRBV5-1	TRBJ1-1	TGCGCCAGCAGCGTGACAGGGAACACTGAAGCTTTCTTT	CASSVTGNTEAFF
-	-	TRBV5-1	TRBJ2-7	TGCGCCAGCAGCTTGGTTGGGGGCGGTCCCTACGAGCAGTACTTC	CASSLVGGGPYEQYF
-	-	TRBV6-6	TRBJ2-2	TGTGCCAGCAGTTACGGGAGAGGCGCCGGGGAGCTGTTTTTT	CASSYGRGAGELFF
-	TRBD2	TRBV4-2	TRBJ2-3	TGTGCCAGCAGCCAGGGACTAGTTACAGATACGCAGTATTTT	CASSQGLVTDTQYF
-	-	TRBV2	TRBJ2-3	TGTGCCAGCAGTGTATTACGGGGAGTCGGTGATACGCAGTATTTT	CASSVLRGVGDTQYF
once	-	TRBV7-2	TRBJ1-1	TGTGCCAGCAGCTTAGTCGAGGACACTGAAGCTTTCTTT	CASSLVEDTEAFF
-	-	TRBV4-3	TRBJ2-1	TGCGCCAGCAGCCAGGGGGGAGGGGGATTTGCCTACAATGAGCAGTTCTTC	CASSQGGGGFAYNEQFF
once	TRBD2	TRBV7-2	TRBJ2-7	TGTGCCAGCAATACGCGGGAGGGCTCCGAGCAGTACTTC	CASNTREGSEQYF
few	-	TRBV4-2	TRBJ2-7	TGTGCCAGCAGCCAAGAGGACAGAACCTACGAGCAGTACTTC	CASSQEDRTYEQYF
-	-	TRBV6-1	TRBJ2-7	TGTGCCAGCAGGGGAACGCTACCTGTCCAGCAGTACTTC	CASRGTLPVQQYF
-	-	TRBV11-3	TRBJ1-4	TGTGCCAGCAGCTTGGGACCACGAGAAAAACTGTTTTTT	CASSLGPREKLFF
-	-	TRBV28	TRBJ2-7	TGTGCCAGCACCGGACGGGGGCAAACCTCCTACGAGCAGTACTTC	CASTGRGQTSYEQYF
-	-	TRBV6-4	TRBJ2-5	TGTGCCAGCAGTGCCAGGTCGCAAGAGACCCAGTACTTC	CASSARSQETQYF
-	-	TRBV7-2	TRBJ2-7	TGTGCCAGCAGCTTAGCTACCGGGACACCAGGGCGTGGGCAGTACTTC	CASSLATGTPGRGQYF
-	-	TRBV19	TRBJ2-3	TGTGCCAGTCGAAAGCTGGCTAGCTTGGCAGATACGCAGTATTTT	CASRKLASLADTQYF
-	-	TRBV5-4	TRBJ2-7	TGTGCCAGCAGCTTGCGGTTCGGGAGCTACGAGCAGTACTTC	CASSLRFGSYEQYF
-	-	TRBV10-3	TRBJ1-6	TGTGCCATCAGTCCTCCGGGACCGAATTCACCCCTCCACTTT	CAISPPGPNSPLHF
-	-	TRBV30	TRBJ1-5	TGTGCCTGGAGTTCGGCTAGCCCTCGGGGGCCCCAGCATTTT	CAWSSASPRGPQHF
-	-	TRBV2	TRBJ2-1	TGTGCCAGCAGGGGAAGTGTACGGGAACCCCTCAATGAGCAGTTCTTC	CASRGSVREPLNEQFF
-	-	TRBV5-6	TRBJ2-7	TGTGCCAGCAGCTTGTGGGGGCAGGGTGAGGAGCAGTACTTC	CASSLWGQGEEQYF
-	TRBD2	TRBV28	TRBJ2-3	TGTGCCAGCACGTCGCTTCAGCGGGAGAGGACAGATACGCAGTATTTT	CASTSLQRERTDTQYF
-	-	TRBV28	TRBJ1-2	TGTGCCAGCAGCCTAGGGCCAGCTAACTATGGCTACACCTTC	CASSLGPANYGYTF
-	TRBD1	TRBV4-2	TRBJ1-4	TGTGCCAGCAGCCAAGGACAGGGTGGCGAAAAACTGTTTTTT	CASSQGQGGEKLFF
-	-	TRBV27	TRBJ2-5	TGTGCCAGCAGTTTATTTGCATCTCAAGAGACCCAGTACTTC	CASSLFASQETQYF
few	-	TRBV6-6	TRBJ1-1	TGTGCCAGCAGTCGTGTTGACGGCATGAACACTGAAGCTTTCTTT	CASSRVDGMNTEAFF
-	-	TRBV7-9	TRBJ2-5	TGTGCCAGCAGCAGAGACCGACCCCAAGAGACCCAGTACTTC	CASSRDRPQETQYF
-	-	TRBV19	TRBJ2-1	TGTGCCAGCAGGGAAGGTAGGGGTGGAGCCCAGTTCTTC	CASREGRGGAQFF
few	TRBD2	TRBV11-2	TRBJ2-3	TGTGCCAGCAGCCTAGTGGCCAGCGGGGGGACCTCCCAGTATTTT	CASSLVASGGTSQYF
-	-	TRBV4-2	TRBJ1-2	TGTGCCAGCAGCCAGGATCCGGGACTCCGACAAGCCTATGGCTACACCTTC	CASSQDPGLRQAYGYTF
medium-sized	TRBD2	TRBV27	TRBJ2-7	TGTGCCAGCAGTGCCTTCCGGACTAGCGCCTCCTACGAGCAGTACTTC	CASSAFRTSASYEQYF